This is a list of T cell receptor beta chains from one sample in a study of T-cell memory formation after mild COVID-19. From the 5' RACE reads, TCRdb called clonotypes with MiXCR, one entry per CDR3 protein. The sample lists about 110,000 distinct CDR3 sequences; roughly 19% were seen once. The sample comprised PBMCs or a T cell subset sorted from them (not recorded which). The receptors here all came from a man between 18 and 35 years old who had mild COVID-19 (a few samples of this study predate the infection). Cell type and time point are not known. CDR3s include the opening cysteine and the closing phenylalanine or tryptophan. A D gene is named only where the DNA matches it firmly. Only some rows state a clone size, as once, few, many or a class for expanded clones.

size: NA; V: TRBV20-1; J: TRBJ2-3; D: TRBD2; CDR3: CSARDLAGGTDTQYF; DNA: TGCAGTGCTAGAGATCTAGCGGGGGGGACAGATACGCAGTATTTT
size: NA; V: TRBV11-2; J: TRBJ1-3; D: TRBD1; CDR3: CASSLRTGLDTIYF; DNA: TGTGCCAGCAGCCTCCGGACAGGGTTAGACACCATATATTTT
size: few; V: TRBV20-1; J: TRBJ2-5; D: NA; CDR3: CSANELETQYF; DNA: TGCAGTGCTAACGAGTTAGAGACCCAGTACTTC
size: NA; V: TRBV20-1; J: TRBJ2-4; D: TRBD1; CDR3: CSAPRDRVSIQYF; DNA: TGCAGTGCTCCCCGGGACAGGGTTTCCATTCAGTACTTC
size: few; V: TRBV5-7; J: TRBJ2-1; D: NA; CDR3: CASTDVEQFF; DNA: TGTGCCAGCACTGACGTCGAGCAGTTCTTC
size: NA; V: TRBV5-1; J: TRBJ2-7; D: NA; CDR3: CASSSALPPGWQYF; DNA: TGCGCCAGCAGCTCCGCTCTCCCCCCTGGATGGCAGTACTTC
size: NA; V: TRBV4-3; J: TRBJ2-2; D: NA; CDR3: CASSQGVSTNTGELFF; DNA: TGCGCCAGCAGCCAAGGGGTATCAACTAACACCGGGGAGCTGTTTTTT
size: few; V: TRBV28; J: TRBJ1-5; D: TRBD1; CDR3: CASSLSLGTGLLNQPQHF; DNA: TGTGCCAGCAGTTTATCCCTTGGGACAGGGTTGCTTAATCAGCCCCAGCATTTT
size: few; V: TRBV6-2/TRBV6-3; J: TRBJ2-1; D: NA; CDR3: CASSYRRNNNEQFF; DNA: TGTGCCAGCAGTTACAGACGGAATAACAATGAGCAGTTCTTC
size: NA; V: TRBV4-1; J: TRBJ2-3; D: NA; CDR3: CASSHQPGEDTQYF; DNA: TGCGCCAGCAGCCATCAACCGGGGGAAGATACGCAGTATTTT
size: few; V: TRBV7-2; J: TRBJ2-3; D: NA; CDR3: CASSLAAISTDTQYF; DNA: TGTGCCAGCAGCCTTGCAGCCATAAGCACAGATACGCAGTATTTT
size: many; V: TRBV12-3/TRBV12-4; J: TRBJ2-2; D: NA; CDR3: CASSASIGVTGELFF; DNA: TGTGCCAGCAGTGCCTCGATAGGGGTCACCGGGGAGCTGTTTTTT
size: NA; V: TRBV12-3/TRBV12-4; J: TRBJ2-3; D: TRBD1; CDR3: CASSGWTGGPSTDTQYF; DNA: TGTGCCAGCAGTGGCTGGACAGGGGGCCCCAGCACAGATACGCAGTATTTT
size: few; V: TRBV12-3/TRBV12-4; J: TRBJ1-2; D: NA; CDR3: CASSPLGGHGYTF; DNA: TGTGCCAGCAGCCCCCTTGGGGGGCACGGCTACACCTTC
size: NA; V: TRBV7-2; J: TRBJ1-1; D: NA; CDR3: CASKTPEGTEAFF; DNA: TGTGCCAGCAAGACACCCGAGGGCACTGAAGCTTTCTTT
size: NA; V: TRBV7-8; J: TRBJ1-1; D: NA; CDR3: CASSSSRNTEAFF; DNA: TGTGCCAGCAGCAGTTCGAGGAACACTGAAGCTTTCTTT
size: few; V: TRBV5-1; J: TRBJ2-1; D: NA; CDR3: CASSLVSGSSYNEQFF; DNA: TGCGCCAGCAGCTTGGTATCAGGGAGCTCCTACAATGAGCAGTTCTTC
size: few; V: TRBV11-1; J: TRBJ2-3; D: NA; CDR3: CASEGGGHPDTQYF; DNA: TGTGCCAGCGAGGGGGGGGGCCACCCAGATACGCAGTATTTT
size: few; V: TRBV6-5; J: TRBJ1-1; D: NA; CDR3: CASRTLGTEAFF; DNA: TGTGCCAGCAGAACCCTAGGGACAGAAGCTTTCTTT
size: few; V: TRBV12-3/TRBV12-4; J: TRBJ2-2; D: NA; CDR3: CASTGRGAGELFF; DNA: TGTGCCAGCACGGGACGGGGAGCCGGGGAGCTGTTTTTT